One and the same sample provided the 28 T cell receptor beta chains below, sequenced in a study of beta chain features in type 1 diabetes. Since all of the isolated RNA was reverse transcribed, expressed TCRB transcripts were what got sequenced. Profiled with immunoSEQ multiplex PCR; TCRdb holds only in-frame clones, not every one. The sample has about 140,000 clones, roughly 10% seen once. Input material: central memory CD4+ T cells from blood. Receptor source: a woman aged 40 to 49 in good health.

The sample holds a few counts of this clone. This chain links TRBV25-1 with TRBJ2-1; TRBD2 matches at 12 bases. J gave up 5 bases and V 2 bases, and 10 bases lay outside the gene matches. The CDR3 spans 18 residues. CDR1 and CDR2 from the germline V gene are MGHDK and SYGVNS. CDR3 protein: CASSEGLAGGLRNNEQFF. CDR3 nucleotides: TGTGCCAGCAGTGAAGGGCTAGCGGGGGGGCTGAGGAACAATGAGCAGTTCTTC.

In DNA form, the CDR3 reads TGTGCCAGCAGCCCAGGACAGGTTAGCACAGATACGCAGTATTTT. It yields the protein CASSPGQVSTDTQYF. The V call is TRBV5-5, the J call TRBJ2-3; 7 nucleotides agree with TRBD1. The CDR3 runs to 15 residues. Germline V gene data show CDR1 as SGHKS and CDR2 as YYEKEE (reference sequence). Trimming removed 4 bases from V and 0 bases from J; junction bases left unmatched: 5.

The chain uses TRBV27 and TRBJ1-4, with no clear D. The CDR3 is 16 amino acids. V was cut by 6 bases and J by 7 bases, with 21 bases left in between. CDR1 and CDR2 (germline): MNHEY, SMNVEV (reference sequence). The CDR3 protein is CASSLIRVQGPEKLFF. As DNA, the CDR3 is TGTGCCAGCAGCTTAATACGGGTCCAAGGCCCTGAAAAACTGTTTTTT.

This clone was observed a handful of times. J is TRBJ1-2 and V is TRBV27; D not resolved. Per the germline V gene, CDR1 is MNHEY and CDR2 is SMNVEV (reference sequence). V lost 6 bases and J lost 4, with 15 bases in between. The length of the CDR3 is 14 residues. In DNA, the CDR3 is TGTGCCAGCAGCCCCCAGGCGTCCCTCTATGGCTACACCTTC. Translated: CASSPQASLYGYTF.

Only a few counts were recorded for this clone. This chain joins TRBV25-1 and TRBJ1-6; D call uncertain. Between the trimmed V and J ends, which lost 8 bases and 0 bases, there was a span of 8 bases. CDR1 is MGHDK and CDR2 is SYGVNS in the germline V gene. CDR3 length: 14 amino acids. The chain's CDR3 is CASRSSSYNSPLHF. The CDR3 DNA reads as TGTGCCAGCCGTAGTAGCTCCTATAATTCACCCCTCCACTTT.

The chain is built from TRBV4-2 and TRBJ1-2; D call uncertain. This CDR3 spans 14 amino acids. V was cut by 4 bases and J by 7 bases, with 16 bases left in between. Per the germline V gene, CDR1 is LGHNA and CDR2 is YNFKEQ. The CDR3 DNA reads TGTGCCAGCAGCCTCGTCGCCGGGGAAGGTGGCTACACCTTC. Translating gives CASSLVAGEGGYTF.

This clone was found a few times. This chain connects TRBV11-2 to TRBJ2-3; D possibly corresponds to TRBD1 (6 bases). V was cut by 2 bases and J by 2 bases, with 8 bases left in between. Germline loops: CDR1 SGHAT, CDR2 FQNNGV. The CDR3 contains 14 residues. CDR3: CASSLRQATDTQYF. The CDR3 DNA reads TGTGCCAGCAGCTTAAGACAGGCCACAGATACGCAGTATTTT.

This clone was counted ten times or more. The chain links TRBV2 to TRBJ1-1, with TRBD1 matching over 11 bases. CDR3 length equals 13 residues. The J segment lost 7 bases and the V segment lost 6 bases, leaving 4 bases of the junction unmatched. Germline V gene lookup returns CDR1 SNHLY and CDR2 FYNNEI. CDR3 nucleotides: TGTGCCAGCAGGGACAGGGGGCTGTATGAAGCTTTCTTT. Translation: CASRDRGLYEAFF.

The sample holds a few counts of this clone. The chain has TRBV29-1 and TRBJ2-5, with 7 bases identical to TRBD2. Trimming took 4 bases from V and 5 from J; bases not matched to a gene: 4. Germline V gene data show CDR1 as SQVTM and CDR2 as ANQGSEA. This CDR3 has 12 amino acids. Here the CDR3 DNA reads TGCAGCGTTGCGGGGGGACTGGAGACCCAGTACTTC. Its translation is CSVAGGLETQYF. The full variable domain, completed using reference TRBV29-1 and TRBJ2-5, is SAVISQKPSRDICQRGTSLTIQCQVDSQVTMMFWYRQQPGQSLTLIATANQGSEATYESGFVIDKFPISRPNLTFSTLTVSNMSPEDSSIYLCSVAGGLETQYFGPGTRLLVL.

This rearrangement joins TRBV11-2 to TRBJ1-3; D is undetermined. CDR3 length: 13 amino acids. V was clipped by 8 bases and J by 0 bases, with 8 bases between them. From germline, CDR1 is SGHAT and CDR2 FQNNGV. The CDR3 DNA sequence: TGTGCCAGCGTGGGCTACTCTGGAAACACCATATATTTT. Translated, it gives CASVGYSGNTIYF. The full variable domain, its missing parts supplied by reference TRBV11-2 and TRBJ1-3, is EAGVAQSPRYKIIEKRQSVAFWCNPISGHATLYWYQQILGQGPKLLIQFQNNGVVDDSQLPKDRFSAERLKGVDSTLKIQPAKLEDSAVYLCASVGYSGNTIYFGEGSWLTVV.

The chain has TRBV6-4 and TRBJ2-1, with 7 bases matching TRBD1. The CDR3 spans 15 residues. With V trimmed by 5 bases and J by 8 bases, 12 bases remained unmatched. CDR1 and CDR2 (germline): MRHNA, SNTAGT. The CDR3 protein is CASSFDRVGLDEQFF. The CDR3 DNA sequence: TGTGCCAGCAGTTTTGACAGGGTGGGTTTAGATGAGCAGTTCTTC.

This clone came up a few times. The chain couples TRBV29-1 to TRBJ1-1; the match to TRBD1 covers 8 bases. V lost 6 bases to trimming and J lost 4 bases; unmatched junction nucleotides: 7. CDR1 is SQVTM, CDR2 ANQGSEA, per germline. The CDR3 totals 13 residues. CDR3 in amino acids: CSVAGQGGTEAFF. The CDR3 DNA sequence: TGCAGCGTGGCCGGACAGGGCGGCACTGAAGCTTTCTTT.

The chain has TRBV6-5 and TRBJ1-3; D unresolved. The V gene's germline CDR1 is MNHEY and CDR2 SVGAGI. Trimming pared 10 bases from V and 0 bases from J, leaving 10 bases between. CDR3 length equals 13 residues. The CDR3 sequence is CATMRASGNTIYF. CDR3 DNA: TGTGCCACGATGCGGGCCTCTGGAAACACCATATATTTT.

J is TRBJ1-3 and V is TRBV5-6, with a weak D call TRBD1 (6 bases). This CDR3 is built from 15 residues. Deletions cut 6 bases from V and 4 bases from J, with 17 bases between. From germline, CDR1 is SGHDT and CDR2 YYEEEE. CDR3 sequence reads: CASNKGRGTGNTIYF. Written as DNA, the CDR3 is TGTGCCAGCAACAAAGGGAGAGGGACAGGAAACACCATATATTTT.

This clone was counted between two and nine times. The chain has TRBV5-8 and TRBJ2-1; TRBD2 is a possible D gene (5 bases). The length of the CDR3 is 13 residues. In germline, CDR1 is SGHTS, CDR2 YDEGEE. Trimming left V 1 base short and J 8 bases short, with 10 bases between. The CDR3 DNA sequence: TGTGCCAGCAGCTTGCGGGGTGGCGATGAGCAGTTCTTC. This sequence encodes CASSLRGGDEQFF.

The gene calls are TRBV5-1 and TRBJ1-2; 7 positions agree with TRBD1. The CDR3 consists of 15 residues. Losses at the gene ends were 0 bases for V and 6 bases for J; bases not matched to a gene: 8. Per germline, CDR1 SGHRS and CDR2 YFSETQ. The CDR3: CASSLVFGTADGYTF. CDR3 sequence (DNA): TGCGCCAGCAGCTTGGTATTCGGGACAGCCGATGGCTACACCTTC.

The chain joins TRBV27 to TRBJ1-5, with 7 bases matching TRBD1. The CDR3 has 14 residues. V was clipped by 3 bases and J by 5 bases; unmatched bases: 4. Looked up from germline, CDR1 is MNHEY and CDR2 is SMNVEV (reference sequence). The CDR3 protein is CASSLTGSYQPQHF. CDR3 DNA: TGTGCCAGCAGTTTGACAGGGTCCTATCAGCCCCAGCATTTT.

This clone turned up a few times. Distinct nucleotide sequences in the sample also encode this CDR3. CDR3 sequence: CASSDERGGTDTQYF. The CDR3 DNA is TGTGCCAGCAGTGACGAGCGGGGGGGCACAGATACGCAGTATTTT. V and J are TRBV25-1 and TRBJ2-3, with 9 bases aligning to TRBD2. Germline values: CDR1 MGHDK, CDR2 SYGVNS. With V trimmed by 3 bases and J by 1 base, 2 bases remained unmatched. The length of the CDR3 is 15 residues. Together with reference TRBV25-1 and TRBJ2-3, the CDR3 gives the full variable domain: EADIYQTPRYLVIGTGKKITLECSQTMGHDKMYWYQQDPGMELHLIHYSYGVNSTEKGDLSSESTVSRIRTEHFPLTLESARPSHTSQYLCASSDERGGTDTQYFGPGTRLTVL.

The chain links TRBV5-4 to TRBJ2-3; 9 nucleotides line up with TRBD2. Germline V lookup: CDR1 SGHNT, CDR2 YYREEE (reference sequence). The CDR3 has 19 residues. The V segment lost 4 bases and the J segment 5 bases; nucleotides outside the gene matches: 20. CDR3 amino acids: CASSLPLLAGGQVGDTQYF. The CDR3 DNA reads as TGTGCCAGCAGCCTACCTCTTTTGGCGGGGGGGCAAGTCGGAGATACGCAGTATTTT.

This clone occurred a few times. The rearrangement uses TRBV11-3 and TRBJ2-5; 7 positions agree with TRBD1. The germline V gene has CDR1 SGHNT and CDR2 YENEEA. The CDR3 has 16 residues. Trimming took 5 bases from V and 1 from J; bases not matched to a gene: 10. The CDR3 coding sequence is TGTGCCAGCAGCCTGACGACAGGGTGGGGCCAAGAGACCCAGTACTTC. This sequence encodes CASSLTTGWGQETQYF. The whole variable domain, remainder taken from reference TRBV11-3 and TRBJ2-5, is EAGVVQSPRYKIIEKKQPVAFWCNPISGHNTLYWYLQNLGQGPELLIRYENEEAVDDSQLPKDRFSAERLKGVDSTLKIQPAELGDSAVYLCASSLTTGWGQETQYFGPGTRLLVL.

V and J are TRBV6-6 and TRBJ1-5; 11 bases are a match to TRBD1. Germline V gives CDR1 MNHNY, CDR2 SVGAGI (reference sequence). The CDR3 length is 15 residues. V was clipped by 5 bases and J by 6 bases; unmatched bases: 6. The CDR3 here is CASSDPGQGVQPQHF. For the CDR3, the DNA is TGTGCCAGCAGTGACCCGGGACAGGGGGTTCAGCCCCAGCATTTT.

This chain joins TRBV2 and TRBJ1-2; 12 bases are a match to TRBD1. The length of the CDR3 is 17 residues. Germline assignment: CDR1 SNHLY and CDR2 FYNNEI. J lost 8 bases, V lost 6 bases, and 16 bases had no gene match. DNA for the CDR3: TGTGCCAGCAGGAGGGGGACAGGGGGCCTAGGGGTTGTAGGCTACACCTTC. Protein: CASRRGTGGLGVVGYTF.

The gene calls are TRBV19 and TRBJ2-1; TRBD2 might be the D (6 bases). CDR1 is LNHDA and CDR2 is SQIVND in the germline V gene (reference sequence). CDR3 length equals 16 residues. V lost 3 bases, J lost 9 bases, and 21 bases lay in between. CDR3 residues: CASSIGRGIRASEQFF. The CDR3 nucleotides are TGTGCCAGTAGTATCGGGCGCGGGATCAGAGCGAGTGAGCAGTTCTTC.

The CDR3 loop reads CASSPQEKETQYF. In DNA form, the CDR3 reads TGTGCCAGCTCACCACAAGAGAAAGAGACCCAGTACTTC. The rearrangement uses TRBV18 and TRBJ2-5; no reliable D call. Trimming left V 1 base short and J 3 bases short, with 6 bases between. Germline CDR1 reads KGHSH; CDR2 reads LQKENI. The CDR3 has 13 residues.

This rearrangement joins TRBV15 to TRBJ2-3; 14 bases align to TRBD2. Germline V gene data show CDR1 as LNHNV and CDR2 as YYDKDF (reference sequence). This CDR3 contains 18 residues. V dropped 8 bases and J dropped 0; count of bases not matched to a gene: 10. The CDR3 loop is CATRKGTSGGRSTDTQYF. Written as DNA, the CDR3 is TGTGCCACCCGGAAAGGGACTAGCGGGGGCCGAAGCACAGATACGCAGTATTTT. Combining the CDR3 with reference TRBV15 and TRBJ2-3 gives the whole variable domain DAMVIQNPRYQVTQFGKPVTLSCSQTLNHNVMYWYQQKSSQAPKLLFHYYDKDFNNEADTPDNFQSRRPNTSFCFLDIRSPGLGDTAMYLCATRKGTSGGRSTDTQYFGPGTRLTVL.

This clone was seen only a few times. CDR3 coding DNA: TGTGCCAGCTCACCTGCCAGGGGGCCCTCACCCCTCCACTTT. Residues: CASSPARGPSPLHF. The chain employs TRBV18 and TRBJ1-6; the match to TRBD1 covers 8 bases. Germline V gives CDR1 KGHSH, CDR2 LQKENI. This CDR3 has 14 residues. V lost 3 bases to trimming and J lost 10 bases; unmatched junction nucleotides: 5.

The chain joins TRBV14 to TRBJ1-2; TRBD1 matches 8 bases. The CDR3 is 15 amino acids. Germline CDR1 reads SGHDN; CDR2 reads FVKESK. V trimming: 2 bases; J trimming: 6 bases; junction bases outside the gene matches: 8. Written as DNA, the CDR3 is TGTGCCAGCAGCCAACTCGACAGGGGAAGTGATGGCTACACCTTC. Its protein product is CASSQLDRGSDGYTF.

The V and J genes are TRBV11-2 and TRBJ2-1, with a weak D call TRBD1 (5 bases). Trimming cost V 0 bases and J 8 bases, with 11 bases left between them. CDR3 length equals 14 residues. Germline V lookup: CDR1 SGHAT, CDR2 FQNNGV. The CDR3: CASSLDRQSDEQFF. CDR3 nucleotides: TGTGCCAGCAGCTTAGACAGACAGTCGGATGAGCAGTTCTTC.